Shown below are 24 T cell receptor beta chains from a single sample sequenced in a study of blood T cell repertoires in COVID-19. Here immunoSEQ multiplex PCR was the method, and the copy in TCRdb shows in-frame clones only, minus some. Seen here are 90,000 to 150,000 clones, 85% observed once, and the top ten hold around 9.9%. The sequencing input was peripheral blood. The receptors were sampled from a man older than 75 with acute or convalescent COVID-19.

The chain employs TRBV3-1 (or the pseudogene TRBV3-2) and TRBJ2-3; 10 bases align to TRBD2. Germline V gives CDR1 LGHDT, CDR2 YNNKEL (reference sequence). This CDR3 contains 16 residues. J was trimmed by 6 bases and V by 4 bases; bases with no gene match: 10. In nucleotides, the CDR3 is TGTGCCAGCAGCCGTAGGACTAGCGGAGGCCCGGATACGCAGTATTTT. It translates to CASSRRTSGGPDTQYF.

V is TRBV6-5 and J is TRBJ2-1; 10 bases are a match to TRBD2. CDR3 length: 14 amino acids. V was clipped by 7 bases and J by 7 bases; unmatched bases: 7. Germline-derived CDR1 and CDR2 are MNHEY and SVGAGI. The CDR3 bases are TGTGCCAGCATTCTTAGCGGGGGGCAAAATGAGCAGTTCTTC. Amino acid sequence: CASILSGGQNEQFF.

This chain connects TRBV27 to TRBJ1-2; the match to TRBD1 covers 7 bases. The junction had 9 bases not matched to a gene; V was cut back by 10 bases and J by 1 base. There are 14 residues in the CDR3. Germline CDR1 MNHEY, CDR2 SMNVEV (reference sequence). CDR3 DNA: TGTGCCACTCGGGACAGTCGCCATAACTATGGCTACACCTTC. Translation: CATRDSRHNYGYTF.

The chain uses TRBV27 and TRBJ2-7; TRBD2 matches 8 bases. The CDR3 has 14 residues. Germline V gene sequence: CDR1 MNHEY, CDR2 SMNVEV (reference sequence). The trim removed 5 bases at V and 3 bases at J, leaving 6 bases unmatched. The CDR3 nucleotides are TGTGCCAGCAGTACCCAGCTAGCGGGCTACGAGCAGTACTTC. It is translated as CASSTQLAGYEQYF.

This rearrangement joins TRBV14 to TRBJ1-2, with 8 bases matching TRBD1. This CDR3 spans 16 amino acids. With 0 bases clipped from V and 2 bases from J, the junction kept 5 bases outside the gene matches. Germline V gives CDR1 SGHDN, CDR2 FVKESK. This CDR3 reads CASSQDRTGINYGYTF. The CDR3 DNA follows: TGTGCCAGCAGCCAAGATCGGACAGGGATCAACTATGGCTACACCTTC.

The chain carries TRBV11-2 and TRBJ2-1, with D perhaps matching TRBD2 (6 bases). Between the trimmed V and J ends, which lost 4 bases and 8 bases, there was a span of 27 bases. Germline CDR1 is SGHAT and CDR2 is FQNNGV. There are 18 residues in the CDR3. The CDR3 protein is CASSSPRREQKRGDEQFF. The CDR3 DNA follows: TGTGCCAGCAGCTCCCCTCGCCGGGAGCAGAAGAGGGGCGATGAGCAGTTCTTC.

The J gene is TRBJ1-2, the V gene TRBV5-1; D is uncertain. The CDR3 runs 15 residues. CDR1 is SGHRS and CDR2 is YFSETQ in the germline V gene. Trimming left V 1 base short and J 0 bases short, with 10 bases between. The CDR3 protein is CASSLTVSANYGYTF. The CDR3 nucleotides read TGCGCCAGCAGCTTGACAGTCTCAGCTAACTATGGCTACACCTTC.

This chain uses TRBV4-2 with TRBJ1-1; D not resolved. Trimming took off 3 bases at V and 0 bases at J, with 11 bases between the two ends. CDR1 and CDR2 (germline): LGHNA, YNFKEQ. There are 15 residues in the CDR3. The CDR3 sequence: CASSHPTGVNTEAFF. CDR3 nucleotide sequence: TGTGCCAGCAGCCACCCCACGGGAGTGAACACTGAAGCTTTCTTT.

The chain has TRBV19 and TRBJ2-1, with 9 bases identical to TRBD2. The CDR3 spans 16 residues. CDR1 is LNHDA, CDR2 SQIVND, per germline (reference sequence). Trimming at V came to 0 bases and at J to 13 bases, leaving 13 bases not matched to a gene. The CDR3, as DNA: TGTGCCAGTAGTATAGATGTTCCTGGGGCGGGAGGGGCTCAGTTCTTC. This translates into CASSIDVPGAGGAQFF. The full variable domain, rest sourced from reference TRBV19 and TRBJ2-1, is DGGITQSPKYLFRKEGQNVTLSCEQNLNHDAMYWYRQDPGQGLRLIYYSQIVNDFQKGDIAEGYSVSREKKESFPLTVTSAQKNPTAFYLCASSIDVPGAGGAQFFGPGTRLTVL.

The V call is TRBV7-9, the J call TRBJ1-6; D gene uncertain. CDR1 SEHNR and CDR2 FQNEAQ come from the germline V gene (reference sequence). The CDR3 sequence is 12 residues long. V lost 2 bases and J 10 bases, leaving 6 bases between the germline ends. The CDR3 DNA reads TGTGCCAGCAGCTTATCCCCGTCACCCCTCCACTTT. Protein product: CASSLSPSPLHF.

The J gene is TRBJ1-2, the V gene TRBV6-5, with 7 bases fitting TRBD1. Germline trimming cut 4 bases from V and 7 bases from J; bases unmatched to any gene: 6. Germline V lookup: CDR1 MNHEY, CDR2 SVGAGI. The CDR3 is 13 residues long. The CDR3 loop is CASSSTGAGGYTF. CDR3 in DNA: TGTGCCAGCAGTTCCACAGGGGCGGGTGGCTACACCTTC.

This chain joins TRBV28 and TRBJ2-3; no clear D gene. Germline V gives CDR1 MDHEN, CDR2 SYDVKM. The CDR3 runs 15 residues. V was shortened by 3 bases and J by 4 bases, with 14 bases between the two germline ends. CDR3 coding DNA: TGTGCCAGCAGTTTTTCGTCGTCTGTCTCAGATACGCAGTATTTT. This gives the protein CASSFSSSVSDTQYF.

V is TRBV20-1 and J is TRBJ2-1; TRBD2 aligns across 10 bases. From germline, CDR1 is DFQATT and CDR2 SNEGSKA (reference sequence). The V gene end was trimmed by 3 bases and the J gene end by 0 bases; junction bases not matched to a gene: 14. The CDR3 totals 19 residues. CDR3: CSASSSGGSITGSYNEQFF. CDR3 DNA: TGCAGTGCTAGTTCTAGCGGGGGCTCGATAACTGGCTCCTACAATGAGCAGTTCTTC.

The genes are TRBV29-1 and TRBJ1-4; 7 bases are a match to TRBD1. J gave up 5 bases and V 3 bases, and 9 bases lay outside the gene matches. The CDR3 totals 15 residues. Germline V gives CDR1 SQVTM, CDR2 ANQGSEA. In nucleotides, the CDR3 is TGCAGCGTTGAGCCTAGGGGGCGTCGGAATGAAAAACTGTTTTTT. The encoded protein is CSVEPRGRRNEKLFF. Supplemented by reference TRBV29-1 and TRBJ1-4, the full variable domain reads SAVISQKPSRDICQRGTSLTIQCQVDSQVTMMFWYRQQPGQSLTLIATANQGSEATYESGFVIDKFPISRPNLTFSTLTVSNMSPEDSSIYLCSVEPRGRRNEKLFFGSGTQLSVL.

The chain has TRBV27 and TRBJ1-4, with a weak D call TRBD1 (5 bases). From germline, CDR1 is MNHEY and CDR2 SMNVEV (reference sequence). V lost 2 bases to trimming and J lost 6 bases, with 10 bases between them. This CDR3 is built from 14 residues. CDR3 protein: CASSLLAGDEKLFF. CDR3 in DNA: TGTGCCAGCAGTTTACTGGCGGGGGATGAAAAACTGTTTTTT.

About this clone itself: One end of the junction fails to match germline, which may point to a read error. The chain is built from TRBV6-4 and TRBJ2-3, with D possibly matching TRBD1 (5 bases). The CDR3 totals 12 residues. The germline V gene encodes CDR1 MRHNA and CDR2 SNTAGT. In DNA, the CDR3 is TGTCCCAGACAGTATAGCACAGATACGCAGTATTTT. It specifies CPRQYSTDTQYF.

The chain has TRBV29-1 and TRBJ1-1; D ambiguous. V shed 7 bases and J shed 2 bases, with 8 bases lying between them. This CDR3 spans 11 amino acids. Germline loops: CDR1 SQVTM, CDR2 ANQGSEA. The chain's CDR3 is CSARENTEAFF. The CDR3 region has the DNA TGCAGCGCCCGAGAAAACACTGAAGCTTTCTTT.

The J gene is TRBJ1-1, the V gene TRBV5-1; D gene ambiguous. The CDR3 spans 13 residues. From germline, CDR1 is SGHRS and CDR2 YFSETQ. The V and J ends lost 0 bases and 4 bases respectively, with 7 bases between them. CDR3 protein: CASSLGTATEAFF. The CDR3 DNA sequence: TGCGCCAGCAGCTTGGGCACAGCCACTGAAGCTTTCTTT. The full variable domain, rest sourced from reference TRBV5-1 and TRBJ1-1, is KAGVTQTPRYLIKTRGQQVTLSCSPISGHRSVSWYQQTPGQGLQFLFEYFSETQRNKGNFPGRFSGRQFSNSRSEMNVSTLELGDSALYLCASSLGTATEAFFGQGTRLTVV.

J is TRBJ1-3 and V is TRBV5-1; D gene unclear. Germline-derived CDR1 and CDR2 are SGHRS and YFSETQ. The CDR3 is made up of 14 amino acids. Trimming took off 5 bases at V and 0 bases at J, with 9 bases between the two ends. Here the CDR3 reads CASRLESSGNTIYF. The CDR3, as DNA: TGCGCCAGCAGACTTGAAAGCTCTGGAAACACCATATATTTT.

The gene calls are TRBV19 and TRBJ2-1; the D is unclear. CDR1 and CDR2 (germline): LNHDA, SQIVND (reference sequence). V lost 3 bases to trimming and J lost 8 bases, with 14 bases between them. There are 14 residues in the CDR3. CDR3 protein: CASSMKTIRHEQFF. The CDR3 DNA reads TGTGCCAGTAGTATGAAAACTATAAGGCATGAGCAGTTCTTC.

This clone was picked up a small number of times. This rearrangement joins TRBV19 to TRBJ1-5; the D gene is possibly TRBD1 (6 bases). Germline V lookup: CDR1 LNHDA, CDR2 SQIVND (reference sequence). The CDR3 consists of 15 residues. Trimming took 5 bases from V and 5 from J, leaving 16 bases between them. Here the CDR3 DNA reads TGTGCCAGTAGTGTACAGGGTAGTGTCGATCAGCCCCAGCATTTT. Protein product: CASSVQGSVDQPQHF.

This clone showed up just once. The J gene is TRBJ2-3, the V gene TRBV27; perhaps TRBD2 as D (7 bases). The CDR3 totals 17 residues. Trimming pared 4 bases from V and 2 bases from J, leaving 19 bases between. CDR1 is MNHEY and CDR2 is SMNVEV in the germline V gene (reference sequence). Here the CDR3 DNA reads TGTGCCAGCAGTTGGGGGGGGCCGGAGCTTTACACAGATACGCAGTATTTT. This sequence encodes CASSWGGPELYTDTQYF.

The chain has TRBV28 and TRBJ1-2; the D gene is possibly TRBD1 (6 bases). CDR3 length equals 13 residues. V was shortened by 6 bases and J by 4 bases, with 12 bases between the two germline ends. Germline values: CDR1 MDHEN, CDR2 SYDVKM. The CDR3 protein is CASREDRSYGYTF. The CDR3 DNA reads as TGTGCCAGCAGGGAAGACAGGAGCTATGGCTACACCTTC.

The genes are TRBV5-4 and TRBJ2-1, with 8 bases that match TRBD1. Germline values: CDR1 SGHNT, CDR2 YYREEE (reference sequence). V trimming: 6 bases; J trimming: 5 bases; junction bases outside the gene matches: 13. The CDR3 covers 16 residues. The CDR3 DNA reads as TGTGCCAGCACCCCGAATCCCGGGACAGGCAACAATGAGCAGTTCTTC. Translating it yields CASTPNPGTGNNEQFF. Looking up the rest from reference TRBV5-4 and TRBJ2-1 gives the full variable domain: ETGVTQSPTHLIKTRGQQVTLRCSSQSGHNTVSWYQQALGQGPQFIFQYYREEENGRGNFPPRFSGLQFPNYSSELNVNALELDDSALYLCASTPNPGTGNNEQFFGPGTRLTVL.